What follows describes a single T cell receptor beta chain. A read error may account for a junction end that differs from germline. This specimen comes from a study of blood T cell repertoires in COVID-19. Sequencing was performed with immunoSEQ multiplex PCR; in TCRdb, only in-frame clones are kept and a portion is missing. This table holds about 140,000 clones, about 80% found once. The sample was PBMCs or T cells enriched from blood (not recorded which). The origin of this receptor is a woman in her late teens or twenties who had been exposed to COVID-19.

This chain's CDR3 is CASSPGQGTTEKLFF. The CDR3 nucleotides are TGTGCCAGCAGCCCAGGACAGGGGACTACTGAAAAACTGTTTTTT. J is TRBJ1-4 and V is TRBV7-9, with 9 bases lining up with TRBD1. The CDR3 spans 15 residues. The germline CDR1 and CDR2 sequences are SEHNR and FQNEAQ (reference sequence).